The entry that follows covers one T cell receptor (beta chain) sequence. V lost 1 base and J 8 bases, leaving 12 bases between the germline ends. Per germline, CDR1 SGHDT and CDR2 YYEEEE. The CDR3 consists of 13 residues. TCRdb reprocessed the multiplex PCR reads with MiXCR, giving one entry per CDR3 protein. The sample lists tens of thousands of distinct CDR3 sequences, under 80% seen once, with 18% in the top ten. The entry originates in a study of breast tumors, draining lymph nodes, adjacent tissues. The source material was breast tumor tissue. This TCR came from a female donor with breast cancer. Some clones in this sample may be carry-over from other donors' samples. The genes are TRBV5-6 and TRBJ1-2; D gene unclear. The CDR3 DNA sequence: TGTGCCAGCAGCTTGTGGGGATTACAAGGCTACACCTTC. It encodes CASSLWGLQGYTF.